A selection of T cell receptor beta chains follows, all from one sample in a study of cytomegalovirus exposure and HLA in healthy donors. The assay was immunoSEQ multiplex PCR, and TCRdb's table has in-frame clones only and misses some. The table has approximately 92,000 clones, just over 70% seen once. Sequenced sample: PBMCs. The receptors come from a man in his sixties in good health and CMV-seronegative. Both conserved end residues are trimmed from each CDR3. Part of the rows lack a size; the others show once, few, many or a class for expanded clones.

len	abundance	v_gene	CDR3aa
13	NA	TRBV15	ATSRGGGEADTQY
10	NA	TRBV28	ASSLQVTEAF
13	NA	TRBV7-2	ASSTRDREYSGYT
15	NA	TRBV4-2	ASSTGDSFAGANVLT
12	NA	TRBV6-1	ASRRGTGNTEAF
13	NA	TRBV28	ASSFETGGNQPQH
12	NA	TRBV5-1	ASSQEGMGTEAF
15	NA	TRBV11-2	ASSASLAGGRSDEQF
12	NA	TRBV5-1	ASSLVLASGEQY
8	NA	TRBV9	ASMGSEQF
12	NA	TRBV18	ASSPGTVRHEQY
12	once	TRBV10-2	ASSNTGGGHEQY
11	NA	TRBV18	ASTLAEADTQY
11	NA	TRBV7-2	ASSVVTFRTQY
13	NA	TRBV29-1	SVPQGGHINAEAF
13	NA	TRBV15	ATSRDRTGGYGYT
10	NA	TRBV30	ARDNRNYGYT
12	NA	TRBV30	AWTMDRGTYGYT
13	NA	TRBV29-1	SVDFLGLENNEQF
13	once	TRBV28	ASTNPQRAYNEQF
13	NA	TRBV5-1	ASSWGDRANTEAF
12	NA	TRBV6-1	AGRLGQSSYEQY
12	NA	TRBV18	ASSPGRDAYGYT
13	NA	TRBV19	ASSEIAGGQYEQY
13	NA	TRBV19	ASSMGQGENTEAF
13	NA	TRBV7-8	ASSLAQAGSYGYT
14	few	TRBV5-1	ASSLVVSGGIQSQH
14	NA	TRBV11-2	ASSLSGRGSGNEQF
13	NA	TRBV7-2	ASSPMTVSTDTQY
13	NA	TRBV6-5	ASSFPRGDSYEQY
13	NA	TRBV2	ASSEVSGDLSEQY
11	NA	TRBV6-5	ASSADRNTEAF
14	few	TRBV7-9	ASSLGGGRVAYEQY
14	NA	TRBV5-1	ASSSISGGAADTQY
13	once	TRBV29-1	SVEEGTGSRDTQY
12	NA	TRBV6-5	ASSRQGGPYEQY
12	once	TRBV19	ASSMGLAGFEQF